These 26 T cell receptor beta chains share one sample of origin, sequenced in a study of technical replicates of blood from several donors. Profiling relied on immunoSEQ multiplex PCR, and the TCRdb table lists in-frame clones only, not all of them. The repertoire holds 55,000 to 85,000 clones, approximately 96% seen once, with 0.21% in the top ten. The sequenced sample consisted of T cells isolated from PBMCs. The receptors originated from a human donor in good health.

This clone has only one observation. This chain connects TRBV6-5 to TRBJ2-1; 10 bases are a match to TRBD1. The V gene's germline CDR1 is MNHEY and CDR2 SVGAGI. Trimming removed 6 bases from V and 7 bases from J; junction bases left unmatched: 9. The CDR3 extends over 15 amino acids. The chain's CDR3 is CASSFRDRGLNEQFF. CDR3 DNA: TGTGCCAGCAGCTTCCGGGACAGGGGTCTTAATGAGCAGTTCTTC.

The rearrangement joins TRBV29-1 to TRBJ1-5; 11 nucleotides match TRBD1. Germline lookup yields CDR1 SQVTM and CDR2 ANQGSEA. V shed 6 bases, J shed 0 bases, and the junction held 7 bases outside the gene matches. This CDR3 region has 16 residues. Written as DNA, the CDR3 is TGCAGCGTCGCGGACAGGGGGCCGGATAGCAATCAGCCCCAGCATTTT. Amino acid sequence: CSVADRGPDSNQPQHF. Supplemented by reference TRBV29-1 and TRBJ1-5, the full variable domain reads SAVISQKPSRDICQRGTSLTIQCQVDSQVTMMFWYRQQPGQSLTLIATANQGSEATYESGFVIDKFPISRPNLTFSTLTVSNMSPEDSSIYLCSVADRGPDSNQPQHFGDGTRLSIL.

The chain couples TRBV5-6 to TRBJ2-1; D unclear. Trimming took 1 base from V and 6 from J, leaving 8 bases between them. The CDR3 consists of 13 residues. Germline V gene data show CDR1 as SGHDT and CDR2 as YYEEEE. Here the CDR3 reads CASSLRRGNEQFF. DNA of the CDR3: TGTGCCAGCAGCTTGCGGAGAGGCAATGAGCAGTTCTTC.

The sample holds one count of this clone. The chain is built from TRBV6-6 and TRBJ2-5, with 7 positions matching TRBD1. CDR3 length: 15 residues. CDR1 and CDR2 (germline): MNHNY, SVGAGI (reference sequence). The V segment lost 5 bases and the J segment 3 bases; nucleotides outside the gene matches: 9. CDR3 DNA sequence: TGTGCCAGCAGTCGACTGGGGACAGACAAAGAGACCCAGTACTTC. Its protein product is CASSRLGTDKETQYF.

V is TRBV10-3 and J is TRBJ2-7; 9 bases fit TRBD2. CDR3 length: 17 residues. Per the germline V gene, CDR1 is ENHRY and CDR2 is SYGVKD. Trimming at V came to 4 bases and at J to 0 bases, leaving 10 bases not matched to a gene. CDR3 amino acids: CAISGPFPSGDSYEQYF. DNA of the CDR3: TGTGCCATCAGTGGCCCCTTTCCTAGCGGGGACTCCTACGAGCAGTACTTC.

This chain links TRBV28 with TRBJ1-1, with D unresolved. The CDR3 has 13 residues. CDR1 and CDR2 (germline): MDHEN, SYDVKM. V lost 4 bases, J lost 1 base, and 7 bases lay in between. CDR3: CASSSVANTEAFF. The CDR3 region has the DNA TGTGCCAGCAGTTCAGTCGCGAACACTGAAGCTTTCTTT.

The chain recombines TRBV6-5 with TRBJ2-5, with TRBD1 identical over 9 bases. J gave up 4 bases and V 4 bases, and 7 bases lay outside the gene matches. Germline V gene data show CDR1 as MNHEY and CDR2 as SVGAGI. The CDR3 spans 15 residues. The CDR3 loop reads CASSSGQGITETQYF. Written as DNA, the CDR3 is TGTGCCAGCAGTTCAGGACAGGGGATTACAGAGACCCAGTACTTC.

V gene TRBV11-3 combines with J gene TRBJ2-7; 7 nucleotides align to TRBD1. Per germline, CDR1 SGHNT and CDR2 YENEEA. The junction had 4 bases not matched to a gene; V was cut back by 5 bases and J by 0 bases. The CDR3 runs 14 residues. Here the CDR3 DNA reads TGTGCCAGCAGCCCCCGGGACAGCTCCTACGAGCAGTACTTC. Protein sequence: CASSPRDSSYEQYF.

The chain is built from TRBV5-1 and TRBJ2-3; 7 positions agree with TRBD2. CDR3 length: 15 residues. Per the germline V gene, CDR1 is SGHRS and CDR2 is YFSETQ. V gave up 3 bases and J gave up 2 bases; unmatched junction bases: 6. The CDR3 protein is CASSSYREATDTQYF. The DNA for the CDR3 is TGCGCCAGCAGCTCTTATCGGGAGGCCACAGATACGCAGTATTTT.

This clone came up once. The J gene is TRBJ1-4, the V gene TRBV19, with 8 bases fitting TRBD1. Germline lookup yields CDR1 LNHDA and CDR2 SQIVND (reference sequence). This CDR3 is built from 14 residues. V lost 5 bases and J lost 4; bases outside the gene matches: 3. The CDR3 loop is CASSLDRVNEKLFF. In nucleotides, the CDR3 is TGTGCCAGTAGTCTGGACAGGGTTAATGAAAAACTGTTTTTT.

This rearrangement joins TRBV4-1 to TRBJ2-5; D not resolved. The CDR3 is 13 residues long. With 6 bases removed from V and 5 bases from J, the gap between germline ends came to 13 bases. Germline CDR1 MGHRA, CDR2 YSYEKL. CDR3 nucleotides: TGCGCCAGCAGTCCTGGTTATCGGGAGACCCAGTACTTC. Translated: CASSPGYRETQYF.

This clone has only one observation. The chain is built from TRBV5-1 and TRBJ1-1, with 7 nucleotides matching TRBD1. This CDR3 region has 14 residues. Germline V lookup: CDR1 SGHRS, CDR2 YFSETQ. V dropped 4 bases and J dropped 5; count of bases not matched to a gene: 8. CDR3 residues: CASSPGTARTEAFF. CDR3 nucleotide sequence: TGCGCCAGCAGCCCCGGGACAGCCCGTACTGAAGCTTTCTTT.

This rearrangement joins TRBV6-5 to TRBJ2-1; 8 bases agree with TRBD1. The CDR3 runs 13 residues. V gave up 6 bases and J gave up 4 bases; unmatched junction bases: 2. Germline V gene lookup returns CDR1 MNHEY and CDR2 SVGAGI. CDR3 DNA sequence: TGTGCCAGCAGAGACAGGGGTTACAATGAGCAGTTCTTC. Its translation is CASRDRGYNEQFF.

The gene calls are TRBV19 and TRBJ1-5; 7 nucleotides match TRBD1. The CDR3 is 13 residues long. J gave up 5 bases and V 8 bases, and 6 bases lay outside the gene matches. Per the germline V gene, CDR1 is LNHDA and CDR2 is SQIVND (reference sequence). CDR3 coding DNA: TGTGCCAGTGCCGGGACAGTCGATCAGCCCCAGCATTTT. This sequence encodes CASAGTVDQPQHF.

The rearrangement links TRBV4-1 to TRBJ1-3; perhaps TRBD1 as D (5 bases). The CDR3 spans 15 residues. The germline V and J ends were trimmed by 4 bases and 2 bases, with 12 bases remaining between them. Germline assignment: CDR1 MGHRA and CDR2 YSYEKL. CDR3 region: CASSPGGATGNTIYF. DNA of the CDR3: TGCGCCAGCAGCCCTGGAGGGGCAACTGGAAACACCATATATTTT.

The gene calls are TRBV7-6 and TRBJ1-2, with D possibly matching TRBD1 (6 bases). Germline V gene data show CDR1 as SGHVS and CDR2 as FNYEAQ. Trimming stripped 1 base from V and 8 bases from J, with 17 bases between. The CDR3 has 15 amino acids. CDR3 protein: CASSLEPGHSRGYTF. The CDR3 nucleotides are TGTGCCAGCAGCTTAGAACCGGGACACTCCCGGGGCTACACCTTC. The complete variable domain, with remaining parts taken from reference TRBV7-6 and TRBJ1-2, reads GAGVSQSPRYKVTKRGQDVALRCDPISGHVSLYWYRQALGQGPEFLTYFNYEAQQDKSGLPNDRFSAERPEGSISTLTIQRTEQRDSAMYRCASSLEPGHSRGYTFGSGTRLTVV.

V gene TRBV7-9 combines with J gene TRBJ2-7; 7 nucleotides line up with TRBD2. CDR1 is SEHNR and CDR2 is FQNEAQ in the germline V gene (reference sequence). The CDR3 contains 17 residues. V gave up 2 bases and J gave up 4 bases; unmatched junction bases: 14. The CDR3 loop reads CASSLKESGIKSYEQYF. For the CDR3, the DNA is TGTGCCAGCAGCTTAAAGGAAAGCGGGATAAAAAGTTACGAGCAGTACTTC.

This sequence joins TRBV11-2 and TRBJ2-7; TRBD2 aligns across 8 bases. Germline lookup yields CDR1 SGHAT and CDR2 FQNNGV. V lost 1 base and J lost 2; bases outside the gene matches: 4. The CDR3 has 15 amino acids. The CDR3 sequence: CASSLVGRVAYEQYF. In DNA form, the CDR3 reads TGTGCCAGCAGCTTAGTCGGGAGGGTTGCCTACGAGCAGTACTTC.

This clone is a singleton in its sample. The chain is built from TRBV11-2 and TRBJ1-1; 8 nucleotides agree with TRBD1. The CDR3 is made up of 16 amino acids. Germline trimming cut 6 bases from V and 0 bases from J; bases unmatched to any gene: 9. Germline values: CDR1 SGHAT, CDR2 FQNNGV. Written as DNA, the CDR3 is TGTGCCAGCAGACAACCGGGGGACAGGCTGAACACTGAAGCTTTCTTT. As protein: CASRQPGDRLNTEAFF.

The chain couples TRBV7-6 to TRBJ1-4; D is possibly TRBD1 (5 bases). This CDR3 contains 17 residues. V was cut by 1 base and J by 5 bases, with 17 bases left in between. Per germline, CDR1 SGHVS and CDR2 FNYEAQ. CDR3 coding DNA: TGTGCCAGCAGCTTAGGTTGGTCAGGGCAGGACAATGAAAAACTGTTTTTT. Protein: CASSLGWSGQDNEKLFF.

This chain links TRBV27 with TRBJ2-3; TRBD2 matches 7 bases. The trim removed 4 bases at V and 3 bases at J, leaving 7 bases unmatched. The germline V gene has CDR1 MNHEY and CDR2 SMNVEV (reference sequence). There are 15 residues in the CDR3. The CDR3 DNA is TGTGCCAGCAGTTGGGGGGGAGTTGGGACAGATACGCAGTATTTT. Translation gives CASSWGGVGTDTQYF.

This chain uses TRBV5-4 with TRBJ2-7; TRBD2 agrees at 7 bases. The CDR3 has 15 amino acids. CDR1 and CDR2 (germline): SGHNT, YYREEE (reference sequence). V gave up 3 bases and J gave up 0 bases; unmatched junction bases: 6. The CDR3 here is CASSSGASGSYEQYF. The CDR3 coding sequence is TGTGCCAGCAGCTCTGGGGCTAGCGGCTCCTACGAGCAGTACTTC.

The V gene is TRBV7-4, the J gene TRBJ2-7; TRBD2 is a possible D gene (6 bases). Germline CDR1 reads SGHVT; CDR2 reads SQSDAQ. The CDR3 extends over 16 amino acids. Trimming cost V 1 base and J 3 bases, with 16 bases left between them. The CDR3 sequence: CASSLEGWDLRYEQYF. DNA of the CDR3: TGTGCCAGCAGCTTAGAAGGCTGGGACTTGCGCTACGAGCAGTACTTC.

The genes are TRBV6-5 and TRBJ2-1, with TRBD2 identical over 12 bases. V shed 4 bases, J shed 9 bases, and the junction held 10 bases outside the gene matches. The CDR3 totals 16 residues. Germline-derived CDR1 and CDR2 are MNHEY and SVGAGI. CDR3 coding DNA: TGTGCCAGCAGTTCTCCCGAGCCTAGCGGGAGGGGTGAGCAGTTCTTC. Residues: CASSSPEPSGRGEQFF.

The chain joins TRBV6-4 to TRBJ1-2; 8 bases are a match to TRBD1. The CDR3 runs 16 residues. The germline CDR1 and CDR2 sequences are MRHNA and SNTAGT. V lost 6 bases to trimming and J lost 6 bases; unmatched junction nucleotides: 15. CDR3 residues: CASRSSPRGQGDGYTF. The CDR3 coding sequence is TGTGCCAGCAGGAGTTCCCCCAGGGGGCAAGGGGATGGCTACACCTTC.

The chain combines TRBV6-5 with TRBJ1-2, with 9 bases identical to TRBD1. Germline CDR1 MNHEY, CDR2 SVGAGI. The trim removed 5 bases at V and 8 bases at J, leaving 6 bases unmatched. The CDR3 has 13 residues. CDR3 nucleotide sequence: TGTGCCAGCAGTCCGCGGACAGGGGACGGCTACACCTTC. Residues: CASSPRTGDGYTF.